A selection of T cell receptor beta chains follows, all from one sample in a study of blood T cells in healthy people across ages. One entry per CDR3 protein, called by TCRdb with MiXCR from the 5' RACE reads. This table holds around 870,000 distinct CDR3 sequences, less than 35% found once. What was sequenced was blood. Every receptor here comes from an elderly woman in good health. The CDR3 runs from the conserved cysteine through the conserved F or W. A D gene is named only where the DNA matches it firmly. Not every row has a clone size; where given, it reads once, few, many or a size class.

few	TRBV19	TRBJ1-5	-	CASSTTRRQDYQPQHF	TGTGCCAGTAGTACCACCCGAAGACAGGATTATCAGCCCCAGCATTTT
few	TRBV20-1	TRBJ1-5	-	CSARVSNSGAPNQPQHF	TGCAGTGCTAGAGTTTCCAACTCGGGGGCCCCCAATCAGCCCCAGCATTTT
many	TRBV12-3/TRBV12-4	TRBJ2-7	-	CASSFGALGGEQYF	TGTGCCAGCAGTTTTGGGGCTTTGGGGGGCGAGCAGTACTTC
-	TRBV7-9	TRBJ2-7	TRBD2	CASSRTGGNEQYF	TGTGCCAGCAGCAGGACGGGGGGGAATGAGCAGTACTTC
many	TRBV5-1	TRBJ2-7	TRBD1	CASSTGQGYEQYF	TGTGCCAGCAGCACCGGACAGGGCTACGAGCAGTACTTC
many	TRBV20-1	TRBJ2-1	TRBD2	CSAELAGGRYNEQFF	TGCAGTGCGGAACTAGCGGGGGGACGGTACAATGAGCAGTTCTTC
-	TRBV7-9	TRBJ2-3	TRBD2	CASGWVGGTDTQYF	TGTGCCAGCGGGTGGGTCGGGGGGACAGATACGCAGTATTTT
few	TRBV6-5	TRBJ2-2	-	CASSYMQGRTGELFF	TGTGCCAGCAGTTACATGCAGGGCAGGACCGGGGAGCTGTTTTTT
many	TRBV15	TRBJ2-3	-	CATSRDHGTDTQYF	TGTGCCACCAGCAGAGATCATGGTACAGATACGCAGTATTTT
many	TRBV6-5	TRBJ1-6	TRBD1	CASSAGTDNSPLHF	TGTGCCAGCAGCGCCGGGACAGATAATTCACCCCTCCACTTT
few	TRBV24-1	TRBJ2-5	-	CATSDGGHETQYF	TGTGCCACCAGTGATGGGGGGCACGAGACCCAGTACTTC
-	TRBV6-6	TRBJ1-5	TRBD1	CASSPGQDGQPQHF	TGTGCCAGCAGCCCAGGACAGGACGGTCAGCCCCAGCATTTT
few	TRBV30	TRBJ2-1	TRBD2	CAWSPGWFSGGGNEQFF	TGTGCCTGGAGTCCCGGGTGGTTTAGCGGGGGGGGTAATGAGCAGTTCTTC
many	TRBV7-8	TRBJ2-7	-	CASSLIPDYEQYF	TGTGCCAGCAGCTTAATCCCTGACTACGAGCAGTACTTC
-	TRBV5-6	TRBJ1-3	TRBD1	CASSLVDFGTVSGNTIYF	TGTGCCAGCAGCTTGGTGGACTTCGGGACAGTCTCTGGAAACACCATATATTTT
-	TRBV7-2	TRBJ2-3	TRBD1	CASSFPGQGRQRGTDTQYF	TGTGCCAGCAGCTTTCCGGGACAGGGCCGTCAACGGGGTACAGATACGCAGTATTTT
few	TRBV5-1	TRBJ2-2	-	CASRLGANTGELFF	TGCGCCAGCAGGTTGGGGGCGAACACCGGGGAGCTGTTTTTT
many	TRBV12-3/TRBV12-4	TRBJ1-6	TRBD1	CASSRGQGPPLHF	TGTGCCAGCAGTCGGGGACAGGGACCTCCCCTCCACTTT
many	TRBV5-8	TRBJ2-1	TRBD1	CASSFTGTVNNEQFF	TGTGCCAGCAGCTTCACCGGGACAGTAAACAATGAGCAGTTCTTC
few	TRBV20-1	TRBJ2-2	-	CSARDVSSLGELFF	TGCAGTGCTAGAGATGTTTCATCCCTCGGGGAGCTGTTTTTT